This T cell receptor beta chain appears in the sequencing data of a study of shared clonotypes between healthy human individuals. An assay was performed, and its level was deep. Over several immunoSEQ plates, each subset's genomic DNA was distributed in even portions. Replicate PCRs for sorted subsets used 200 to 250 ng DNA; this equaled around 29,000 T cell genomes. Method: immunoSEQ multiplex PCR; TCRdb's copy keeps in-frame clones and lacks some. The repertoire holds under 130,000 clones, with around 64% as singletons. At least ten counts were recorded for this clone. Germline CDR1 MNHNS, CDR2 SASEGT. The trim removed 1 base at V and 9 bases at J, leaving 3 bases unmatched. This CDR3 is 13 amino acids long. CCR7-negative CD45RA+ TemRA cells were pooled with CD45RO+ cells for CD8 memory.

Sample: memory CD8+ T cells sorted from blood. Subset defined: CD45RO+ cells pooled with CCR7-negative TemRA cells. This TCR was sampled from a woman aged 25-40 years in good health. J is TRBJ2-1 and V is TRBV6-1; TRBD2 aligns across 7 bases. Here the CDR3 reads CASSEDWGGEQFF. CDR3 nucleotides: TGTGCCAGCAGTGAAGATTGGGGGGGTGAGCAGTTCTTC.